This T cell receptor (beta chain) was obtained from a study of regulatory T cells in long-lasting Graves disease. Investigators prepared the TCR beta libraries by applying iRepertoire HTBI primers and Arm-PCR of CDR3 regions. A single record per CDR3 protein comes from TCRdb applying MiXCR to the multiplex PCR reads. There are around 450,000 distinct CDR3 sequences in the sample; 15% occur only once, and under 9% lies in the top ten. Findings and caveats of the study: Persistent patients shared more public clonotypes (2,741) than newly diagnosed patients (over 900). Reduced TCR diversity was observed in persistent Graves' patients versus newly diagnosed patients.

This clonotype has ten or more counts. Its specificity is not known. The time point was: newly diagnosed GD, antithyroid drugs for less than 3 months. TCR sequences were obtained from RNA taken from PBMCs. Germline V gives CDR1 MDHEN, CDR2 SYDVKM. The length of the CDR3 is 13 residues. Trimming removed 5 bases from V and 4 bases from J, with 11 bases in between. This sample was shared with a second study, whose subject was T cells in Graves' hyperthyroidism and ophthalmopathy.

This TCR was recovered from a woman between 40 and 55 years old with Graves disease. J is TRBJ1-2 and V is TRBV28; D unresolved. The specimen was peripheral blood mononuclear cells (PBMCs), collected at new diagnosis, from a patient treated with antithyroid drugs. This CDR3 is CASSREGTYGYTF. In DNA form, the CDR3 reads TGTGCCAGCAGTCGGGAGGGCACCTATGGCTACACCTTC.